The rows below give T cell receptor beta chains drawn from one sample of a study of tumor and adjacent non-tumor tissue in lung cancer. In TCRdb, the multiplex PCR reads were re-called with MiXCR into one record per CDR3 protein. The table has fewer than 100,000 distinct CDR3 sequences, approximately 80% seen once; the top ten hold roughly half. Sample: distant non-tumor lung tissue. Receptors were obtained from a man aged 55 to 69 with non-small cell lung cancer. Each CDR3 is given with its conserved first and last residue. The D gene is left open where the match is weak. The size of a clone is reported for some rows only, either as once, few or many, or as a class for expanded clones.

.,.,TRBV5-4,TRBJ1-1,TGTGCCTGCAGCTTGGGTGGATCAGTCAGGTACACAGAAGCTTTCTTT,CACSLGGSVRYTEAFF
.,.,TRBV29-1,TRBJ1-1,TGTAGCGTTGAATGTGGGTCCGCTGAATCTTTCTTT,CSVECGSAESFF
TRBD2,.,TRBV4-1,TRBJ2-1,TGCGCCAGCAGCCAAGATTTCGGGGGGGTCCGGGAGCAGCTCTTC,CASSQDFGGVREQLF
.,.,TRBV6-2/TRBV6-3,TRBJ1-1,TGTGCGAGTAGTTACCCCTACGGGAACACTGAAGATTTCTTT,CASSYPYGNTEDFF
TRBD2,once,TRBV11-3,TRBJ2-3,TGTGCCAGCAGCCCCGACTTGGGAGCGGGAGGAGCAGATACGCAGTATTTT,CASSPDLGAGGADTQYF
.,.,TRBV20-1,TRBJ2-1,TGCAGTGCTAGAGGCCTAGCGTTCTCCTACAATGAGCAGTCCTTC,CSARGLAFSYNEQSF
.,.,TRBV6-6,TRBJ1-2,TGTGCCATTCAAGGGGCGAGGGTGCGGCATGGCTACATCTTC,CAIQGARVRHGYIF
TRBD2,.,TRBV7-8,TRBJ2-6,TGTGTCAGCAGCTTAATAGCGGGGTCCTCTGGGGCCAACGTCCTGACTTTC,CVSSLIAGSSGANVLTF
.,once,TRBV12-3/TRBV12-4,TRBJ1-5,TGTGCCAGCAATATACTCAGGGACCAGCCCCAGCATTTT,CASNILRDQPQHF
TRBD1,.,TRBV7-3,TRBJ2-5,TGTGCCAGCAGCTTTCGACAGGGTGTCGCAGAGACCCAGTACTTC,CASSFRQGVAETQYF
TRBD1,.,TRBV6-5,TRBJ1-4,TGTGCCAGCACTTACTCGACAGGGATTAATGAAAAACTGATTTTT,CASTYSTGINEKLIF
.,.,TRBV4-2,TRBJ2-3,TGTGCCAGCAGCCAAGACAGGGTCCCCATAGATACTCAGTATTTT,CASSQDRVPIDTQYF
TRBD1,once,TRBV11-3,TRBJ2-7,TGTGCCAGCAGCTATCGGACAGGATTAACGTACCAGCAGTACTTC,CASSYRTGLTYQQYF
TRBD2,.,TRBV10-3,TRBJ2-7,TGTGCCATCAGAAACGGACTAGCGGGAGGGCTGAAGGCCTACGAGCAGTACTTC,CAIRNGLAGGLKAYEQYF
.,.,TRBV11-3,TRBJ2-1,TGTGCCAGCAGCTGGACAGTTGACAATGTGCAGTTCTTC,CASSWTVDNVQFF
TRBD1,.,TRBV11-2,TRBJ2-6,TGTGACAGCAGCTTAGTTCCAAAGGACAGGCCCTCTGGGGCCAACGTCCTACCTTTC,CDSSLVPKDRPSGANVLPF
TRBD1,.,TRBV11-2,TRBJ2-5,TGTGCCAGCGGCTCTGGACAGGTCCATGAGACTCAGTACTTC,CASGSGQVHETQYF
.,.,TRBV12-3/TRBV12-4,TRBJ2-3,TGTGCCAGCACTCCCGTCAGCACAGATACGCAGGATTTT,CASTPVSTDTQDF
.,.,TRBV29-1,TRBJ2-4,TGCAGCGTTGAACACCCGGAGGGGGGCAGTGGGACCAAAAGCATTCAGTACTTC,CSVEHPEGGSGTKSIQYF
TRBD1,many,TRBV6-1,TRBJ2-2,TGTGCCAGCAGGGACGACAGGGCTTTGCGCACCGGGGAGCTGTTTTTT,CASRDDRALRTGELFF
.,.,TRBV5-6,TRBJ1-5,TGTTTCAGCAGCTTGGGAAGTAGCAATCAGGCCCAGCATTTT,CFSSLGSSNQAQHF
.,.,TRBV11-2,TRBJ2-7,TGTGCCAGCAGCTTAGACGGAAGGCATGTGGGAATCTACGAGCAGTACTTC,CASSLDGRHVGIYEQYF
TRBD2,.,TRBV11-3,TRBJ2-1,TGTGCCAGCAGCCCCTCTAGCGGGAGGTCGTTGGTCTTC,CASSPSSGRSLVF
.,.,TRBV7-2,TRBJ2-7,TGTGCCAGCAGCCGAGCCGTTGGGCACTACGAGCAGTACTTC,CASSRAVGHYEQYF
.,.,TRBV18,TRBJ1-6,TGTGCCAGCTCAACGGACAGAATACCTAATTCACCCCTCCACTTT,CASSTDRIPNSPLHF
TRBD1,few,TRBV7-8,TRBJ1-5,TGTGCCAGCAGCTTAGAGGGACAGGGCGTTAGAAATCAGCCCCAGCATTTT,CASSLEGQGVRNQPQHF